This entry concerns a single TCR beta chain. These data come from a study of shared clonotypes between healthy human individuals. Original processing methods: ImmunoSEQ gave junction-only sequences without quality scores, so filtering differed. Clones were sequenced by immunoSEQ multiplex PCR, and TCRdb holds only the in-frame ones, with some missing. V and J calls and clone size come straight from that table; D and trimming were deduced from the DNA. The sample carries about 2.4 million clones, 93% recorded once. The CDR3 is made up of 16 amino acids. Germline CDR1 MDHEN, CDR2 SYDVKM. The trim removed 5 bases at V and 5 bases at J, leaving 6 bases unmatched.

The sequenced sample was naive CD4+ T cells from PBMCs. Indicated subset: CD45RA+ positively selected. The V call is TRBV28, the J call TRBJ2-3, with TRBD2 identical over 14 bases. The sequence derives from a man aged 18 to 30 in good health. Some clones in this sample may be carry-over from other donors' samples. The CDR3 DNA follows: TGTGCCAGCAGTAAGACTAGCGGGAGGGCCCGAGATACGCAGTATTTT. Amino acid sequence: CASSKTSGRARDTQYF.